These 5 T cell receptor beta chains were all obtained from the same sample, sequenced in a study of T cell responses to AZD1222 COVID-19 vaccine. The protocol was immunoSEQ multiplex PCR, while the TCRdb copy is restricted to in-frame clones and leaves out a portion. The table includes some 120,000 clones, about 90% detected once. The sequenced sample was peripheral blood, obtained 28 days after the second AZD1222 dose. Receptor source: an adult who received the AZD1222 COVID-19 vaccine.

V gene TRBV9 combines with J gene TRBJ2-2; D possibly matches TRBD1 or TRBD2 (5 bases each). The germline CDR1 and CDR2 sequences are SGDLS and YYNGEE. This CDR3 is built from 16 residues. V gave up 4 bases and J gave up 4 bases, with 17 bases separating them. The chain's CDR3 is CASSYRDPGVTGELFF. The DNA of the CDR3 is TGTGCCAGCAGCTACCGGGACCCGGGTGTCACCGGGGAGCTGTTTTTT.

CDR3 coding DNA: TGCAGTGCTACAGCTAACTATGGCTACACCTTC. Protein sequence: CSATANYGYTF. The J gene is TRBJ1-2, the V gene TRBV20-1; D call uncertain. CDR3 length equals 11 residues. CDR1 and CDR2 (germline): DFQATT, SNEGSKA (reference sequence). Between the trimmed V and J ends, which lost 4 bases and 0 bases, there was a span of 3 bases.

The genes are TRBV19 and TRBJ1-4, with D tentatively TRBD1 (6 bases). Trimming pared 3 bases from V and 2 bases from J, leaving 13 bases between. CDR3 size: 16 residues. Germline CDR1 is LNHDA and CDR2 is SQIVND (reference sequence). CDR3 residues: CASSMLNRDTNEKLFF. In DNA form, the CDR3 reads TGTGCCAGTAGTATGCTGAACAGGGACACTAATGAAAAACTGTTTTTT.

A few counts support this clone. J is TRBJ2-7 and V is TRBV21-1; TRBD2 is taken as the D call from the table, unchecked against the DNA. TRBV21-1 has pseudogene status. This CDR3 is 16 amino acids long. In nucleotides, the CDR3 is TGTGCCAGCAGCGCCCTGGGACTAGCGGGGACCTACGAGCAGTACTTC. Translated, it gives CASSALGLAGTYEQYF.

This CDR3 is CASSLGGDTEAFF. The CDR3 coding sequence is TGTGCCAGCAGTCTCGGGGGGGACACTGAAGCTTTCTTT. The rearrangement uses TRBV6-5 and TRBJ1-1; tentative D call: TRBD1 (5 bases). V was pared by 5 bases and J by 3 bases, with 10 bases between. The CDR3 totals 13 residues. CDR1 and CDR2 from the germline V gene are MNHEY and SVGAGI.